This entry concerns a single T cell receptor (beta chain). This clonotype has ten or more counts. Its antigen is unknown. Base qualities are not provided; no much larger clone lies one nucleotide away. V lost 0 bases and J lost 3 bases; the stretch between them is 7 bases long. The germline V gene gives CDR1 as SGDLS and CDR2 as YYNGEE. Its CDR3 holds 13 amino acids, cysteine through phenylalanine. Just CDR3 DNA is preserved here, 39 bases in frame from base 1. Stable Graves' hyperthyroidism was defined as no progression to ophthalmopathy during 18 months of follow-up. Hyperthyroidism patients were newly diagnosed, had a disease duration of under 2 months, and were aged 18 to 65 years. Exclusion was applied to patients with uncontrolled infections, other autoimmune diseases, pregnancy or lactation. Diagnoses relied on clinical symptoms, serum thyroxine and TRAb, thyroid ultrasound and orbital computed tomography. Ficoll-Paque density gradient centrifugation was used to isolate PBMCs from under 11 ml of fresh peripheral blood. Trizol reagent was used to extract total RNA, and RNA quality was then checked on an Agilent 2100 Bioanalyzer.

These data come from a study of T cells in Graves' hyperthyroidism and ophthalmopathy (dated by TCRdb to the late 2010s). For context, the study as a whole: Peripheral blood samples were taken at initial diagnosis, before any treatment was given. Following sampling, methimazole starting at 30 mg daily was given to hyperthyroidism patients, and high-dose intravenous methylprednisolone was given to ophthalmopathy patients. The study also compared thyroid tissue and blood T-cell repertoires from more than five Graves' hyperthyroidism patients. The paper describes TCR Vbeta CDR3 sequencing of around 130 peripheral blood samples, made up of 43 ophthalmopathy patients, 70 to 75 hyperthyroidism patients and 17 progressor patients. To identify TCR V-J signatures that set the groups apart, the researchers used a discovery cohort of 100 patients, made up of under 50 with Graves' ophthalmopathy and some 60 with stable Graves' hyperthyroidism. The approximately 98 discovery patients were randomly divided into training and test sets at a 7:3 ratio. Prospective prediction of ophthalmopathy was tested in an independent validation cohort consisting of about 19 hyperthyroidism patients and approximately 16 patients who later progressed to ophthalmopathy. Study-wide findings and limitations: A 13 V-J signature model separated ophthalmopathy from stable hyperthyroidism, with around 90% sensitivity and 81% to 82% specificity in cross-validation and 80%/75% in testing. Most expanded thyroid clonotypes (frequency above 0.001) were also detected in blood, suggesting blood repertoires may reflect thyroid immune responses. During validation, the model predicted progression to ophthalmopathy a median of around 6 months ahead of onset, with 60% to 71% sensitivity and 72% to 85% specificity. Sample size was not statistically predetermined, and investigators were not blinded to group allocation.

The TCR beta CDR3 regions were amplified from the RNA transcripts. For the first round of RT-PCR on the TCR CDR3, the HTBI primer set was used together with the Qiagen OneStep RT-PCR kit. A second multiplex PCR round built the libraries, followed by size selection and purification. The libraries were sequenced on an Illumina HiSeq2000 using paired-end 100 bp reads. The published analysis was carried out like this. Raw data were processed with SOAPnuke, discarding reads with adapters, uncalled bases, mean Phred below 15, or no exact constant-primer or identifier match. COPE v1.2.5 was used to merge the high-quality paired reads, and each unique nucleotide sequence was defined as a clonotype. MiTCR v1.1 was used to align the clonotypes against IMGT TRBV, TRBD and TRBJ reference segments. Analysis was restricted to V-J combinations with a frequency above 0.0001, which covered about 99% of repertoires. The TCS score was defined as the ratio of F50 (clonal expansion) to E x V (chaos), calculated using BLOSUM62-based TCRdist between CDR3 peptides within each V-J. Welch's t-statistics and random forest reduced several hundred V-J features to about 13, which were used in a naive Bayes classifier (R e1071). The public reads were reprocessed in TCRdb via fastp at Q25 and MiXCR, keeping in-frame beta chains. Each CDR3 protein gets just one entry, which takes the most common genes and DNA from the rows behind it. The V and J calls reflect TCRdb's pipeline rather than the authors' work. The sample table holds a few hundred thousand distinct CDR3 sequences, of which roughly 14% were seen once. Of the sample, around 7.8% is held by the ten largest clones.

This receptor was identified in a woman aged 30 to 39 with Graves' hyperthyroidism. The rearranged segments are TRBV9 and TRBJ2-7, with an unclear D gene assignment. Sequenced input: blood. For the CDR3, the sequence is CASSVEQNYEQYF. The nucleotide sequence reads TGTGCCAGCAGCGTAGAACAGAACTACGAGCAGTACTTC. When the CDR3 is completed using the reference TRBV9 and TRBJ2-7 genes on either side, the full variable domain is DSGVTQTPKHLITATGQRVTLRCSPRSGDLSVYWYQQSLDQGLQFLIQYYNGEERAKGNILERFSAQQFPDLHSELNLSSLELGDSALYFCASSVEQNYEQYFGPGTRLTVT.